This T cell receptor beta chain derives from a study of CD8 T cells in Susac syndrome. CD8+ and CD4+ T cells taken from blood had their TCR beta sequenced. FACS enriched CD8+ TEMRA cells, while bulk CD8+ and CD4+ were negatively isolated. Reverse transcription of 0.5 to 1 ug RNA was performed with random hexamers. Amplification of TCR beta CDR3 used immunoSEQ multiplex PCR across 54 Vbeta and 13 Jbeta. From the immunoSEQ multiplex PCR reads, TCRdb called clonotypes with MiXCR, one entry per CDR3 protein. The sample includes a few hundred thousand distinct CDR3 sequences, approximately 85% of them seen just once. The clonotype originates from a human donor with multiple sclerosis. The sequenced sample consisted of CD8+ T cells from PBMCs.

The CDR3 nucleotides read TGTGCCAGCAGTGACGGACTAGCGGGCCGGAGCACAGATACGCAGTATTTT. Protein sequence: CASSDGLAGRSTDTQYF. The chain combines TRBV6-1 with TRBJ2-3; 11 bases are shared with TRBD2. Germline CDR1 MNHNS, CDR2 SASEGT. With V trimmed by 3 bases and J by 0 bases, 5 bases remained unmatched. CDR3 length: 17 amino acids.